This T cell receptor beta chain was identified during a study of T-cell memory formation after mild COVID-19. One entry per CDR3 protein results from TCRdb running MiXCR on the 5' RACE reads. In the table there are 350,000 to 500,000 distinct CDR3 sequences, 15% to 20% of which are singletons. There are a few counts of this clonotype. The CDR3 extends over 13 amino acids. The V gene lost 5 bases and the J gene lost 3 bases, with 10 bases spanning the gap. The germline gives CDR1 SGHVS, CDR2 FNYEAQ. Specimen: PBMCs or a T cell subset sorted from them (not recorded which). The chain carries TRBV7-6 and TRBJ1-1; possibly TRBD1 for D (5 bases). The TCR was taken from a man aged 18 to 29 who had mild COVID-19 (a few samples of this study predate the infection). Cell type and time point are not known. CDR3 region: CASSRGAYTEAFF. Here the CDR3 DNA reads TGTGCCAGCAGCCGCGGGGCCTACACTGAAGCTTTCTTT. The variable domain in full, with the rest retrieved from reference TRBV7-6 and TRBJ1-1, is GAGVSQSPRYKVTKRGQDVALRCDPISGHVSLYWYRQALGQGPEFLTYFNYEAQQDKSGLPNDRFSAERPEGSISTLTIQRTEQRDSAMYRCASSRGAYTEAFFGQGTRLTVV.